One and the same sample provided the 14 T cell receptor beta chains below, sequenced in a study of blood T cell repertoires in COVID-19. Sequenced by immunoSEQ multiplex PCR; TCRdb stores in-frame clones only, minus some. The data contain some 150,000 clones, approximately 82% of them singletons. Sequenced sample: peripheral blood. Receptors originate from a human donor in a cohort sampled during active COVID-19.

V is TRBV4-2 and J is TRBJ1-4; D unclear. Germline V gene data show CDR1 as LGHNA and CDR2 as YNFKEQ. The CDR3 sequence is 15 residues long. Trimming took 1 base from V and 1 from J, leaving 7 bases between them. DNA for the CDR3: TGTGCCAGCAGCCAAGCTTGGCAAACTAATGAAAAACTGTTTTTT. This codes for CASSQAWQTNEKLFF.

The chain combines TRBV7-2 with TRBJ2-6, with D tentatively TRBD2 (5 bases). Germline V gene lookup returns CDR1 SGHTA and CDR2 FQGNSA. This CDR3 contains 13 residues. Deletions cut 8 bases from V and 0 bases from J, with 5 bases between. CDR3 in DNA: TGTGCCAGCCGGGGCTCTGGGGCCAACGTCCTGACTTTC. Translated: CASRGSGANVLTF.

Written as DNA, the CDR3 is TGTGCCAGCTCAGGGACAGGGCCAAGTGAAAAACTGTTTTTT. It codes for CASSGTGPSEKLFF. The chain carries TRBV18 and TRBJ1-4; 9 nucleotides agree with TRBD1. Germline assignment: CDR1 KGHSH and CDR2 LQKENI. The trim removed 5 bases at V and 7 bases at J, leaving 5 bases unmatched. This CDR3 is 14 amino acids long. Based on the CDR3 plus reference TRBV18 and TRBJ1-4, the full variable domain is NAGVMQNPRHLVRRRGQEARLRCSPMKGHSHVYWYRQLPEEGLKFMVYLQKENIIDESGMPKERFSAEFPKEGPSILRIQQVVRGDSAAYFCASSGTGPSEKLFFGSGTQLSVL.

This sequence joins TRBV29-1 and TRBJ1-2; TRBD1 agrees at 7 bases. This CDR3 comprises 13 residues. The J segment lost 4 bases and the V segment lost 6 bases, leaving 8 bases of the junction unmatched. Germline CDR1 is SQVTM and CDR2 is ANQGSEA. CDR3 coding DNA: TGCAGCGTCCAACAGGGGATGAGCTATGGCTACACCTTC. Translated: CSVQQGMSYGYTF.

J is TRBJ1-4 and V is TRBV28, with a weak D call TRBD1 (5 bases). The CDR3 has 14 residues. Germline values: CDR1 MDHEN, CDR2 SYDVKM. V was clipped by 5 bases and J by 7 bases, with 14 bases between them. The CDR3 sequence: CASSGTLWGEKLFF. For the CDR3, the DNA is TGTGCCAGCAGTGGGACTCTCTGGGGTGAAAAACTGTTTTTT.

V gene TRBV7-9 combines with J gene TRBJ2-3; possible D gene TRBD2, 6 bases. V lost 1 base to trimming and J lost 1 base, with 9 bases between them. Germline V CDR1 and CDR2: SEHNR, FQNEAQ (reference sequence). CDR3 length: 15 amino acids. The CDR3 nucleotides are TGTGCCAGCAGCTTAGATGTAGCGGGCACAGATACGCAGTATTTT. This encodes CASSLDVAGTDTQYF.

This sequence joins TRBV5-1 and TRBJ2-7; a possible D gene is TRBD2 (5 bases). CDR1 and CDR2 (germline): SGHRS, YFSETQ. V was shortened by 2 bases and J by 6 bases, with 21 bases between the two germline ends. This CDR3 is 16 amino acids long. Here the CDR3 DNA reads TGCGCCAGCAGCTTAAGCGGTCTATTAGCGAATGCCGAGCAGTACTTC. This encodes CASSLSGLLANAEQYF.

The chain couples TRBV18 to TRBJ1-1; 8 nucleotides match TRBD1. Germline assignment: CDR1 KGHSH and CDR2 LQKENI. V lost 3 bases and J lost 2; bases outside the gene matches: 17. The CDR3 covers 19 residues. The CDR3 DNA follows: TGTGCCAGCTCACCCCTAGGGGTGGGGACAGGCGCGACCAACACTGAAGCTTTCTTT. Translated: CASSPLGVGTGATNTEAFF.

The chain carries TRBV20-1 and TRBJ2-1; 11 nucleotides agree with TRBD2. The V and J ends lost 3 bases and 5 bases, in that order; junction bases with no gene match: 6. Germline CDR1 reads DFQATT; CDR2 reads SNEGSKA (reference sequence). The CDR3 totals 15 residues. CDR3 residues: CSASSGRVNHNEQFF. The DNA of the CDR3 is TGCAGTGCTAGTAGCGGGAGGGTTAACCACAATGAGCAGTTCTTC.

The chain combines TRBV5-4 with TRBJ2-1; D call uncertain. Per the germline V gene, CDR1 is SGHNT and CDR2 is YYREEE (reference sequence). Trimming cost V 2 bases and J 9 bases, with 9 bases left between them. The CDR3 length is 12 residues. CDR3 protein: CASSFVSGEQFF. In DNA form, the CDR3 reads TGTGCCAGCAGCTTCGTTTCCGGTGAGCAGTTCTTC.

This chain uses TRBV30 with TRBJ1-5; TRBD1 might be the D (6 bases). The CDR3 consists of 17 residues. Germline values: CDR1 GTSNPN, CDR2 SVGIG (reference sequence). Trimming stripped 3 bases from V and 5 bases from J, with 23 bases between. CDR3 protein: CAWSLQGWGQPDQPQHF. CDR3 DNA sequence: TGTGCCTGGAGCCTACAAGGGTGGGGACAACCCGATCAGCCCCAGCATTTT.

The chain links TRBV7-2 to TRBJ1-2; D is uncertain. The CDR3 is 15 residues long. Germline CDR1 reads SGHTA; CDR2 reads FQGNSA. V shed 7 bases and J shed 8 bases, with 23 bases lying between them. CDR3 loop: CASNPNSHIGRGYTF. CDR3 sequence (DNA): TGTGCCAGCAACCCTAACAGCCATATCGGTCGGGGCTACACCTTC.

This chain joins TRBV7-6 and TRBJ2-5, with 10 nucleotides matching TRBD1. With 4 bases clipped from V and 2 bases from J, the junction kept 10 bases outside the gene matches. The CDR3 consists of 17 residues. CDR1 is SGHVS, CDR2 FNYEAQ, per germline. The CDR3 spells CASSWGWGTGEQETQYF. The CDR3 coding sequence is TGTGCCAGCAGCTGGGGGTGGGGGACAGGGGAACAAGAGACCCAGTACTTC.

The V call is TRBV3-1 (or the pseudogene TRBV3-2), the J call TRBJ2-7; 11 positions match TRBD2. The CDR3 is 15 residues long. J was trimmed by 6 bases and V by 2 bases; bases with no gene match: 6. Germline values: CDR1 LGHDT, CDR2 YNNKEL (reference sequence). CDR3 sequence reads: CASSQSLAGVGEQYF. CDR3 DNA sequence: TGTGCCAGCAGCCAATCACTAGCGGGAGTGGGCGAGCAGTACTTC.